This T cell receptor (beta chain) comes out of a study of identical twins. Study outcomes and limitations: A cross-sectional statistical analysis, not follow-up of the same donors, supported the conclusions.

The authors used template switching to add a universal primer site and gave cDNA unique molecular identifiers. TCRdb processed the 5' RACE reads anew with MiXCR; each CDR3 protein has one entry. The table includes approximately 500,000 distinct CDR3 sequences, around 15% detected once. This clonotype was seen only a few times. Its antigen is currently unknown. Germline-derived CDR1 and CDR2 are DFQATT and SNEGSKA (reference sequence). The CDR3 spans 15 residues. With V trimmed by 6 bases and J by 1 base, 9 bases remained unmatched. The same specimen was also included in a second study, on yellow fever vaccine responses in identical twins.

Sequenced input: CD4+ T cells sorted from blood. The sequence derives from a woman aged 18-29 years in good health. This chain links TRBV20-1 with TRBJ2-3; 8 bases are shared with TRBD2. As DNA, the CDR3 is TGCAGTGCCTCCCTCACGCGGGGGGGCACAGATACGCAGTATTTT. Translated, it gives CSASLTRGGTDTQYF.